This is a list of T cell receptor beta chains from one sample in a study of blood T cells in healthy people across ages. MiXCR, run by TCRdb on the 5' RACE reads, gives a single entry per CDR3 protein. The sample shows around 1,700,000 distinct CDR3 sequences, 28% of them seen only once. The sample comprised blood. All receptors come from a woman aged 25 to 45 in good health. The CDR3 runs from the conserved cysteine through the conserved F or W. The order of the fields is D gene, V gene, clone size, J gene, CDR3 protein, CDR3 DNA. D genes are given only for firm matches. Size is stated for part of the rows, as once, few or many counts, or as a class when the clone is expanded.

TRBD2	TRBV3-1	.	TRBJ2-5	CVSSQDERGYQETQYF	TGTGTCAGCAGCCAAGATGAGCGGGGGTATCAAGAGACCCAGTACTTC
.	TRBV18	few	TRBJ1-1	CASSQGHPVTEAFF	TGTGCCAGCTCGCAGGGACATCCAGTCACTGAAGCTTTCTTT
TRBD2	TRBV24-1	.	TRBJ2-1	CATSGIPGLALNEQFF	TGTGCCACCAGTGGCATTCCGGGACTAGCGTTAAATGAGCAGTTCTTC
TRBD2	TRBV27	.	TRBJ2-3	CASSPRQASGRPDTQYF	TGTGCCAGCTCCCCCCGGCAAGCTAGCGGGAGACCCGATACGCAGTATTTT
TRBD2	TRBV12-3/TRBV12-4	.	TRBJ2-7	CASTSGGGAHEQYF	TGTGCCAGCACCTCCGGCGGGGGGGCCCACGAGCAGTACTTC
.	TRBV20-1	few	TRBJ2-7	CSASRFGGPTREQYF	TGCAGTGCTTCTCGTTTTGGGGGCCCCACGCGGGAGCAGTACTTC
.	TRBV7-2	many	TRBJ1-2	CASSSDDRFFYGYTF	TGTGCCAGCAGTTCTGATGACAGATTTTTCTATGGCTACACCTTC
TRBD1	TRBV12-3/TRBV12-4	.	TRBJ1-1	CASRGQVAEAFF	TGTGCCAGCAGGGGACAGGTGGCTGAAGCTTTCTTT
.	TRBV29-1	.	TRBJ2-3	CSLWGASDTQYF	TGCAGCTTGTGGGGGGCTAGTGATACGCAGTATTTT
.	TRBV7-2	few	TRBJ1-2	CASAPGFSNYGYTF	TGTGCCAGCGCCCCAGGGTTTTCTAACTATGGCTACACCTTC
.	TRBV29-1	many	TRBJ2-7	CSVGSLSSYEQYF	TGCAGCGTTGGATCCCTGAGCTCCTACGAGCAGTACTTC
.	TRBV5-4	.	TRBJ1-1	CASSPPGTPGNTEAFF	TGTGCCAGCAGCCCCCCTGGGACGCCCGGAAACACTGAAGCTTTCTTT
.	TRBV30	.	TRBJ1-5	CAWSRRGNQPQHF	TGTGCCTGGAGCCGACGGGGCAATCAGCCCCAGCATTTT
TRBD1	TRBV2	few	TRBJ1-2	CASSRQGPSNYGYTF	TGTGCCAGCAGTAGACAGGGCCCCTCTAACTATGGCTACACCTTC
TRBD1	TRBV24-1	.	TRBJ2-7	CATSEPGQGDYEQYF	TGTGCCACCAGTGAACCGGGACAGGGAGATTACGAGCAGTACTTC
TRBD1	TRBV5-5	many	TRBJ2-1	CASSLDRGSEDNEQFF	TGTGCCAGCAGCTTGGACAGGGGGTCTGAGGACAATGAGCAGTTCTTC
TRBD1	TRBV2	.	TRBJ2-3	CASSVRGQGWSDTQYF	TGTGCCAGCAGTGTTAGGGGACAGGGTTGGTCAGATACGCAGTATTTT
.	TRBV5-1	.	TRBJ2-2	CASLKGQNTGELFF	TGCGCCAGCCTGAAGGGACAGAACACCGGGGAGCTGTTTTTT
.	TRBV7-2	.	TRBJ2-4	CASSKSRENQNIQYF	TGTGCCAGCAGCAAGAGCCGGGAGAATCAAAACATTCAGTACTTC
TRBD2	TRBV7-4	.	TRBJ2-1	CASSLTTSGGECEQFF	TGTGCCAGCAGCCTCACGACTAGCGGGGGGGAATGTGAGCAGTTCTTC
.	TRBV20-1	few	TRBJ2-7	CSAGTVRSYEQYF	TGCAGTGCTGGGACGGTGCGGTCCTACGAGCAGTACTTC
TRBD1	TRBV2	.	TRBJ1-6	CAAEKGAGANSPLHF	TGTGCCGCAGAAAAGGGGGCCGGGGCTAATTCACCCCTCCACTTT
TRBD2	TRBV7-3	.	TRBJ2-3	CASSLRLAGIGLQYF	TGTGCCAGCAGCTTAAGACTAGCGGGGATCGGATTGCAGTATTTT
.	TRBV5-1	.	TRBJ2-5	CAGSLVVQETQYF	TGCGCCGGCAGCTTGGTTGTTCAAGAGACCCAGTACTTC
TRBD2	TRBV20-1	.	TRBJ2-3	CSATSVSGRAYDTQYF	TGCAGTGCTACCTCCGTTAGCGGGAGGGCCTATGATACGCAGTATTTT
.	TRBV5-5	once	TRBJ1-1	CASILLAGTGDTEAFF	TGTGCCAGCATCCTACTAGCCGGGACGGGGGACACTGAAGCTTTCTTT
.	TRBV29-1	.	TRBJ2-3	CSAGLGGTTDTQYF	TGCAGCGCCGGATTAGGAGGGACCACAGATACGCAGTATTTT
.	TRBV29-1	once	TRBJ2-2	CSVELQGMENGEPFF	TGCAGCGTTGAACTTCAGGGGATGGAAAACGGGGAGCCGTTTTTT
TRBD2	TRBV12-3/TRBV12-4	.	TRBJ2-2	CASSPSAGAGTGELFF	TGTGCCAGCAGTCCATCAGCGGGGGCGGGCACCGGGGAGCTGTTTTTT
.	TRBV5-1	many	TRBJ2-7	CASSEGGGFNEQYF	TGCGCCAGCAGCGAGGGAGGGGGTTTCAACGAGCAGTACTTC
.	TRBV6-6	.	TRBJ2-3	CASRSEGRDTQYF	TGTGCCAGCAGGAGCGAGGGGAGAGATACGCAGTATTTT